Listed below are T cell receptor beta chains from one sample, sequenced in a study of beta chain features in type 1 diabetes. Generated by immunoSEQ multiplex PCR, the TCRdb table keeps only in-frame clones and is missing some. Among some 350,000 clones listed, around a tenth were seen once. The sample taken for sequencing was central memory CD4+ T cells from blood. The source of these receptors is a man aged 25 to 45 with type 1 diabetes. Each CDR3 is given without its conserved first and last residue.

V gene: TRBV28
CDR3 protein: ASRRLARLETQY

V gene: TRBV7-3
CDR3 protein: ASSANALANEQF

V gene: TRBV11-2
CDR3 protein: ASSYRQGGYEQY

V gene: TRBV14
CDR3 protein: ASSDVGQSGDGYT

V gene: TRBV27
CDR3 protein: ASSPTSGAYNEQF

V gene: TRBV10-3
CDR3 protein: AISEYAGTTQF

V gene: TRBV15
CDR3 protein: ATSRSLDSYEQY

V gene: TRBV5-1
CDR3 protein: ASSLAGGADTQY

V gene: TRBV5-4
CDR3 protein: ASSLGPGEANEKLF

V gene: TRBV7-2
CDR3 protein: ASSLWLGVLDNEQF

V gene: TRBV9
CDR3 protein: ASSVSGGASTDTQY

V gene: TRBV5-4
CDR3 protein: ASVPPGREGEQY

V gene: TRBV7-6
CDR3 protein: ASSLGSGAGEQF

V gene: TRBV19
CDR3 protein: ASRGSRAAETQY

V gene: TRBV2
CDR3 protein: ASSEGTGNSGANVLT